This T cell receptor beta chain is drawn from a study of graft-versus-host responses after intestinal transplantation. With 1 base clipped from V and 2 bases from J, the junction kept 2 bases outside the gene matches. This CDR3 is built from 17 residues. Germline loops: CDR1 LGHNA, CDR2 YNFKEQ. TCRdb keeps only in-frame clones here, not all; method: immunoSEQ multiplex PCR. The repertoire holds roughly 110,000 clones, with around 94% as singletons. A single count supports this clone. Its antigen is currently unknown. V is TRBV4-2 and J is TRBJ2-4, with 13 bases aligning to TRBD2. The sequence was collected from a human donor who was the organ donor for an intestinal transplant. Specimen: unstimulated CD4+ T cells sorted from spleen or lymph node cells, collected before transplant. CDR3 DNA sequence: TGTGCCAGCAGCCAAGCACTAGCGGGAGGGCCCAAAAACATTCAGTACTTC. Translating it yields CASSQALAGGPKNIQYF.